This T cell receptor beta chain emerged from a study of cytomegalovirus exposure and HLA in healthy donors. Study at large: The roughly 130 validation repertoires used the same platform as the approximately 670 first-cohort repertoires (as reported by a later analysis).

General study results and limits: Listed as cytomegalovirus-associated were over 150 TCR beta chains. Most sequenced TCRs were rare (though some public TCRs occurred in many donors).

CDR1 is SGHVS and CDR2 is FNYEAQ in the germline V gene. Trimming left V 2 bases short and J 6 bases short, with 10 bases between. This CDR3 is 13 amino acids long. A word on this clone: Its antigen is not known.

Libraries were prepared by immunoSEQ multiplex PCR; TCRdb keeps only in-frame clonotypes and omits some of them. The profile shows over 150,000 clones, 75% to 90% of them singletons. This TCR was recovered from a man in his late teens or twenties in good health and CMV-seropositive. Sample: PBMCs. The rearrangement links TRBV7-6 to TRBJ2-5, with D possibly being TRBD2 (6 bases). The DNA for the CDR3 is TGTGCCAGCAGCTTAACGGGGGAACAGACCCAGTACTTC. The encoded protein is CASSLTGEQTQYF.